Listed here are 16 T cell receptor beta chains from one sample, sequenced in a study of T cell changes during pregnancy in multiple sclerosis. Repertoires were generated with immunoSEQ multiplex PCR, while TCRdb's copy carries only in-frame clones and drops some. In the table there are tens of thousands of clones, approximately 92% of which are singletons. The sequences come from CD4+ T cells from peripheral blood mononuclear cells, collected in the first trimester of pregnancy. These receptors were obtained from a female donor with multiple sclerosis, enrolled in a pregnancy study.

The V gene is TRBV7-2, the J gene TRBJ2-7; a weak D match, TRBD2 (6 bases). V lost 6 bases to trimming and J lost 0 bases, with 15 bases between them. Per the germline V gene, CDR1 is SGHTA and CDR2 is FQGNSA. The CDR3 is 15 residues long. CDR3 DNA: TGTGCCAGCAGGCAGGGACTCCCTCCCTCCTACGAGCAGTACTTC. Protein product: CASRQGLPPSYEQYF. Filled out from reference TRBV7-2 and TRBJ2-7, the complete variable domain reads GAGVSQSPSNKVTEKGKDVELRCDPISGHTALYWYRQSLGQGLEFLIYFQGNSAPDKSGLPSDRFSAERTGGSVSTLTIQRTQQEDSAVYLCASRQGLPPSYEQYFGPGTRLTVT.

The chain joins TRBV7-9 to TRBJ2-1; TRBD2 agrees at 11 bases. The CDR3 has 14 residues. Germline V lookup: CDR1 SEHNR, CDR2 FQNEAQ (reference sequence). Trimming removed 5 bases from V and 11 bases from J; junction bases left unmatched: 8. The CDR3 loop is CASSAPTSGVKQFF. CDR3 coding DNA: TGTGCCAGCAGCGCCCCGACTAGCGGGGTAAAGCAGTTCTTC.

The chain has TRBV7-2 and TRBJ2-7; TRBD2 might be the D (6 bases). Trimming stripped 5 bases from V and 5 bases from J, with 16 bases between. This CDR3 region has 14 residues. In germline, CDR1 is SGHTA, CDR2 FQGNSA. CDR3 in DNA: TGTGCCAGCAGCCGAAGCGGAGGGTATGACGAGCAGTACTTC. This codes for CASSRSGGYDEQYF. Together with reference TRBV7-2 and TRBJ2-7, the CDR3 gives the full variable domain: GAGVSQSPSNKVTEKGKDVELRCDPISGHTALYWYRQSLGQGLEFLIYFQGNSAPDKSGLPSDRFSAERTGGSVSTLTIQRTQQEDSAVYLCASSRSGGYDEQYFGPGTRLTVT.

The chain is built from TRBV6-5 and TRBJ1-3, with TRBD1 matching over 7 bases. After removal of 2 bases from V and 0 bases from J, the junction contained 4 bases not matched to a gene. The CDR3 runs 16 residues. Germline V gene sequence: CDR1 MNHEY, CDR2 SVGAGI. CDR3 sequence reads: CASSYGQGGSGNTIYF. The CDR3 bases are TGTGCCAGCAGTTACGGGCAGGGGGGCTCTGGAAACACCATATATTTT.

The chain combines TRBV6-5 with TRBJ1-2; 8 bases line up with TRBD1. Germline CDR1 reads MNHEY; CDR2 reads SVGAGI. This CDR3 has 14 residues. Trimming took 8 bases from V and 1 from J; bases not matched to a gene: 6. The CDR3 sequence: CASRVDRGNYGYTF. In DNA form, the CDR3 reads TGTGCCAGCCGAGTCGACAGGGGTAACTATGGCTACACCTTC.

This clone was recorded once. The V and J genes are TRBV28 and TRBJ2-3; D call uncertain. The V end was cut by 1 base, the J end by 6 bases, with 5 bases between. The CDR3 extends over 12 amino acids. Germline V lookup: CDR1 MDHEN, CDR2 SYDVKM. In nucleotides, the CDR3 is TGTGCCAGCAGTTTATCGGAGGATACGCAGTATTTT. It encodes CASSLSEDTQYF.

The genes are TRBV10-3 and TRBJ2-3; 10 bases are a match to TRBD2. With V trimmed by 3 bases and J by 2 bases, 5 bases remained unmatched. Germline loops: CDR1 ENHRY, CDR2 SYGVKD. This CDR3 has 16 residues. This CDR3 reads CAISEPLAGFTDTQYF. The CDR3 DNA reads as TGTGCCATCAGTGAACCACTAGCGGGGTTCACAGATACGCAGTATTTT.

The chain links TRBV30 to TRBJ2-4, with D possibly matching TRBD2 (5 bases). V was clipped by 2 bases and J by 8 bases, with 19 bases between them. Germline V gene data show CDR1 as GTSNPN and CDR2 as SVGIG (reference sequence). The CDR3 is 15 amino acids. In DNA, the CDR3 is TGTGCCTGGAGTCCTAGGCTAGCAACCCCACACATTCAGTACTTC. Translating it yields CAWSPRLATPHIQYF.

The V gene is TRBV6-1, the J gene TRBJ2-1, with D possibly being TRBD1 (6 bases). The CDR3 consists of 14 residues. CDR1 is MNHNS and CDR2 is SASEGT in the germline V gene. The V gene lost 6 bases and the J gene lost 13 bases, with 22 bases spanning the gap. CDR3 protein: CASSSGTPRGAQFF. The CDR3 DNA reads as TGTGCCAGCAGCTCCGGGACACCTAGAGGGGCCCAGTTCTTC.

V gene TRBV5-1 combines with J gene TRBJ2-3, with 10 nucleotides matching TRBD1. Germline V gene sequence: CDR1 SGHRS, CDR2 YFSETQ. Trimming at V came to 0 bases and at J to 0 bases, leaving 4 bases not matched to a gene. The CDR3 has 17 amino acids. The CDR3 here is CASSLVGTGVSTDTQYF. The CDR3 DNA reads as TGCGCCAGCAGCTTGGTTGGGACAGGGGTCAGCACAGATACGCAGTATTTT.

In its sample, this clone is medium-sized (0.01 to 0.1%). The chain recombines TRBV6-1 with TRBJ2-5; TRBD2 might be the D (6 bases). Germline V gene sequence: CDR1 MNHNS, CDR2 SASEGT. CDR3 length: 15 amino acids. The germline V and J ends were trimmed by 2 bases and 2 bases, with 12 bases remaining between them. CDR3 residues: CASSEQEGLQETQYF. CDR3 nucleotides: TGTGCCAGCAGTGAACAGGAGGGCTTACAAGAGACCCAGTACTTC.

The genes are TRBV7-9 and TRBJ1-3; no clear D gene. V was shortened by 9 bases and J by 0 bases, with 12 bases between the two germline ends. From germline, CDR1 is SEHNR and CDR2 FQNEAQ (reference sequence). The CDR3 is made up of 14 amino acids. This CDR3 reads CASWASGSGNTIYF. CDR3 DNA: TGTGCCAGTTGGGCCTCCGGCTCTGGAAACACCATATATTTT. Based on the CDR3 plus reference TRBV7-9 and TRBJ1-3, the full variable domain is DTGVSQNPRHKITKRGQNVTFRCDPISEHNRLYWYRQTLGQGPEFLTYFQNEAQLEKSRLLSDRFSAERPKGSFSTLEIQRTEQGDSAMYLCASWASGSGNTIYFGEGSWLTVV.

For this clone: The same CDR3 is also encoded by other DNA sequences in this sample. The CDR3 reads CASSLVSGGSYNEQFF. The CDR3 DNA follows: TGTGCCAGCAGCTTAGTCTCAGGGGGTTCCTACAATGAGCAGTTCTTC. This chain links TRBV11-2 with TRBJ2-1; 7 nucleotides line up with TRBD1. J gave up 1 base and V 1 base, and 4 bases lay outside the gene matches. The CDR3 is 16 amino acids. Per the germline V gene, CDR1 is SGHAT and CDR2 is FQNNGV.

V is TRBV18 and J is TRBJ2-2; 10 bases match TRBD2. This CDR3 has 16 amino acids. After removal of 0 bases from V and 4 bases from J, the junction contained 2 bases not matched to a gene. Germline values: CDR1 KGHSH, CDR2 LQKENI. CDR3 protein: CASSPPGLASTGELFF. CDR3 nucleotides: TGTGCCAGCTCACCACCGGGACTAGCGTCCACCGGGGAGCTGTTTTTT.

V usage is TRBV4-1 and J usage is TRBJ2-1, with 8 bases fitting TRBD2. J was trimmed by 8 bases and V by 1 base; bases with no gene match: 7. Looked up from germline, CDR1 is MGHRA and CDR2 is YSYEKL. The CDR3 sequence is 15 residues long. CDR3 region: CASSQVSGAVDEQFF. Written as DNA, the CDR3 is TGCGCCAGCAGCCAAGTTAGCGGGGCCGTCGATGAGCAGTTCTTC.

This clone was seen a single time. The chain carries TRBV19 and TRBJ2-3; 9 nucleotides agree with TRBD2. The junction had 8 bases not matched to a gene; V was cut back by 3 bases and J by 4 bases. The CDR3 length is 16 residues. The germline V gene encodes CDR1 LNHDA and CDR2 SQIVND (reference sequence). DNA of the CDR3: TGTGCCAGTAGTATTCCGCGGGAGGGAGGAGCAGATACGCAGTATTTT. Translated: CASSIPREGGADTQYF.